A selection of T cell receptor beta chains follows, all from one sample in a study of blood T cells in healthy people across ages. TCRdb recomputed calls from the 5' RACE reads with MiXCR, one row per CDR3 protein. The sample contains fewer than 800,000 distinct CDR3 sequences, roughly 25% of which appear only once. The same data also contributed to another study, on T cells of mothers and their children.

The sequenced sample consisted of blood. Receptor source: a boy younger than 18 in good health. CDR3s include the opening cysteine and the closing phenylalanine or tryptophan. Each record gives: J gene, V gene, clone size, D gene, CDR3 DNA, CDR3 protein. D genes are given only for firm matches. For some rows the clone size is stated as once, few or many, or as a class when expanded; others skip it.

j_gene: TRBJ2-7; v_gene: TRBV10-3; abundance: .; d_gene: TRBD1; CDR3nt: TGTGCCGCCCGTTCCGGACAGGGGGCCCTCGGGGAGCAGTACTTC; CDR3aa: CAARSGQGALGEQYF
j_gene: TRBJ1-1; v_gene: TRBV28; abundance: .; d_gene: .; CDR3nt: TGTGCCAGCAGGCCTAGGGGGGAAATGAACACTGAAGCTTTCTTT; CDR3aa: CASRPRGEMNTEAFF
j_gene: TRBJ1-4; v_gene: TRBV5-1; abundance: few; d_gene: .; CDR3nt: TGCGCCAGCAGCTGGACAGCGCCTAATGAAAAACTGTTTTTT; CDR3aa: CASSWTAPNEKLFF
j_gene: TRBJ2-6; v_gene: TRBV5-6; abundance: .; d_gene: .; CDR3nt: TGTGCCAGCAGAGCTTTGGGGGGGGGCCTACCCTCTGGGGCCAACGTCCTGACTTTC; CDR3aa: CASRALGGGLPSGANVLTF
j_gene: TRBJ2-5; v_gene: TRBV20-1; abundance: .; d_gene: TRBD2; CDR3nt: TGCAGTGCCGCCGGGACTAGCGAGGCGGGGGAGCAGTACTTC; CDR3aa: CSAAGTSEAGEQYF
j_gene: TRBJ2-1; v_gene: TRBV4-1; abundance: .; d_gene: .; CDR3nt: TGCGCCAGCAGCCAAGTGGCGAGCACCTACGAGCAGAACTTC; CDR3aa: CASSQVASTYEQNF
j_gene: TRBJ1-1; v_gene: TRBV10-3; abundance: .; d_gene: .; CDR3nt: TGTGCCATCAGTCAGCGTGAGGACACTGAAGCTTTCTTT; CDR3aa: CAISQREDTEAFF
j_gene: TRBJ2-1; v_gene: TRBV9; abundance: .; d_gene: TRBD2; CDR3nt: TGTGCCAGCAGCAGTTCCTTTAGCGGGAGGGACTACAATGAGCAGTTCTTC; CDR3aa: CASSSSFSGRDYNEQFF
j_gene: TRBJ2-4; v_gene: TRBV7-9; abundance: .; d_gene: .; CDR3nt: TGTGCCAGCAGCTTGGGTAGCCCAGACATTCAGTACTTC; CDR3aa: CASSLGSPDIQYF
j_gene: TRBJ1-3; v_gene: TRBV6-5; abundance: few; d_gene: TRBD1; CDR3nt: TGTGCCAGCAGTCGACAGGGTGTCTCTGGAAACACCATATATTTT; CDR3aa: CASSRQGVSGNTIYF
j_gene: TRBJ2-1; v_gene: TRBV13; abundance: .; d_gene: .; CDR3nt: TGTGCCAGCAGCTTAGCCCAGATGCGGGGTTACAATGAGCAGTTCTTC; CDR3aa: CASSLAQMRGYNEQFF
j_gene: TRBJ2-1; v_gene: TRBV10-2; abundance: .; d_gene: .; CDR3nt: TGCGCCAGCGACCAATCACTAGGACGAGAGCAGTTCTTC; CDR3aa: CASDQSLGREQFF
j_gene: TRBJ1-2; v_gene: TRBV29-1; abundance: .; d_gene: .; CDR3nt: TGCAGCGTTAAGGCTAAGCGTGGCTACACCTTC; CDR3aa: CSVKAKRGYTF
j_gene: TRBJ2-7; v_gene: TRBV28; abundance: few; d_gene: .; CDR3nt: TGTGCCAGCAGCACCCCAAAGGGGACGATCTACGAGCAGTACTTC; CDR3aa: CASSTPKGTIYEQYF
j_gene: TRBJ2-1; v_gene: TRBV7-2; abundance: few; d_gene: .; CDR3nt: TGTACCAGCAGCTTAAGAGGTCTACGCTCCTACAATGAGCAGTTCTTC; CDR3aa: CTSSLRGLRSYNEQFF
j_gene: TRBJ2-5; v_gene: TRBV12-3/TRBV12-4; abundance: few; d_gene: .; CDR3nt: TGTGCCAGCAGTCTCCCCAGGGGCGCGGTCTTCGGGGAGACCCAGTACTTC; CDR3aa: CASSLPRGAVFGETQYF
j_gene: TRBJ2-1; v_gene: TRBV6-5; abundance: .; d_gene: .; CDR3nt: TGTGCCAGCAGGATAATCACCGGGACCAATGAGCAGTTCTTC; CDR3aa: CASRIITGTNEQFF
j_gene: TRBJ2-5; v_gene: TRBV10-2; abundance: .; d_gene: TRBD2; CDR3nt: TGTGCCAGCGGACTAGCGGCTCAGTACTTC; CDR3aa: CASGLAAQYF
j_gene: TRBJ2-3; v_gene: TRBV9; abundance: .; d_gene: TRBD1; CDR3nt: TGTGCCAGCAGCGGCCGGACAGGGGGCCCAGATACGCAGTATTTT; CDR3aa: CASSGRTGGPDTQYF
j_gene: TRBJ2-7; v_gene: TRBV3-1; abundance: few; d_gene: .; CDR3nt: TGTGCCAGCAGCCAAGTCTTAAATGAGCAGTACTTC; CDR3aa: CASSQVLNEQYF
j_gene: TRBJ2-7; v_gene: TRBV27; abundance: many; d_gene: TRBD2; CDR3nt: TGTGCCAGCAGTCCAACTAGCGGGGGCTCCTACGAGCAGTACTTC; CDR3aa: CASSPTSGGSYEQYF
j_gene: TRBJ1-1; v_gene: TRBV4-1; abundance: many; d_gene: .; CDR3nt: TGCGCCAGCAGCCAAAGGGCGGTAAACACTGAAGCTTTCTTT; CDR3aa: CASSQRAVNTEAFF
j_gene: TRBJ2-1; v_gene: TRBV11-2; abundance: .; d_gene: .; CDR3nt: TGTGCCAGCAGCTTAGTTCCACGGGAGCAGTTCTTC; CDR3aa: CASSLVPREQFF
j_gene: TRBJ2-7; v_gene: TRBV7-6; abundance: few; d_gene: TRBD2; CDR3nt: TGTGCCAGCAGCTCGCGGACTAGCGGGAATCTCCTCGAGCAGTACTTC; CDR3aa: CASSSRTSGNLLEQYF
j_gene: TRBJ2-5; v_gene: TRBV9; abundance: .; d_gene: .; CDR3nt: TGTGCCAGCAGCGTAGACCCCCAAGAGACCCAGTACTTC; CDR3aa: CASSVDPQETQYF
j_gene: TRBJ2-1; v_gene: TRBV2; abundance: .; d_gene: .; CDR3nt: TGTGCCAGCAGTCCTATGGGAGGCGATGAGCAGTTCTTC; CDR3aa: CASSPMGGDEQFF
j_gene: TRBJ2-7; v_gene: TRBV28; abundance: few; d_gene: .; CDR3nt: TGTGCCAGCAGTTTCATCGGCAGGTCCTACGAGCAGTACTTC; CDR3aa: CASSFIGRSYEQYF
j_gene: TRBJ2-1; v_gene: TRBV6-1; abundance: few; d_gene: .; CDR3nt: TGTGCCAGCAGTGCCAGGGAAGTGGGCCCCAATGAGCAGTTCTTC; CDR3aa: CASSAREVGPNEQFF
j_gene: TRBJ2-4; v_gene: TRBV27; abundance: .; d_gene: .; CDR3nt: TGTGCCAGCAGATCTTATGACAAGGCTGACATTCAGTACTTC; CDR3aa: CASRSYDKADIQYF
j_gene: TRBJ1-1; v_gene: TRBV9; abundance: .; d_gene: .; CDR3nt: TGTGCCAGCAGCCCAAGCCTAAGACAGGCTCCTGAAGCTTTCTTT; CDR3aa: CASSPSLRQAPEAFF
j_gene: TRBJ2-7; v_gene: TRBV20-1; abundance: .; d_gene: .; CDR3nt: TGCAGTGCTAGAGATTTCGCGGAATCTGTCTACGAGCAGTACTTC; CDR3aa: CSARDFAESVYEQYF
j_gene: TRBJ1-2; v_gene: TRBV29-1; abundance: .; d_gene: .; CDR3nt: TGCAGCGTTAGTTCAGAAGTTTCCAACTATGGCTACACCTTC; CDR3aa: CSVSSEVSNYGYTF
j_gene: TRBJ2-1; v_gene: TRBV5-1; abundance: .; d_gene: .; CDR3nt: TGCGCCAGCAGCGACCCCCAGGGCCCCTACAATGAGCAGTTCTTC; CDR3aa: CASSDPQGPYNEQFF
j_gene: TRBJ2-1; v_gene: TRBV15; abundance: .; d_gene: .; CDR3nt: TGTGCCACCAGCAGAGCCAGCGACGCTGAGCAGTTCTTC; CDR3aa: CATSRASDAEQFF
j_gene: TRBJ2-5; v_gene: TRBV6-6; abundance: .; d_gene: TRBD1; CDR3nt: TGTGCCAGCAGGGCCGGACAGGGAGGAATGGAGACCCAGTACTTC; CDR3aa: CASRAGQGGMETQYF
j_gene: TRBJ1-4; v_gene: TRBV7-2; abundance: .; d_gene: .; CDR3nt: TGTGCCAGCAGCTTGGGGGGCGGAAGGGAAAAAGAACTGTTTTTT; CDR3aa: CASSLGGGREKELFF
j_gene: TRBJ2-7; v_gene: TRBV7-8; abundance: few; d_gene: .; CDR3nt: TGTGCCAGCAGCTTAGAGACAGCCTACGAGCAGTACTTC; CDR3aa: CASSLETAYEQYF
j_gene: TRBJ2-7; v_gene: TRBV2; abundance: .; d_gene: .; CDR3nt: TGTGCCAGCAGCGACTGGGGTGACGAGCAGTACTTC; CDR3aa: CASSDWGDEQYF
j_gene: TRBJ1-2; v_gene: TRBV6-5; abundance: .; d_gene: .; CDR3nt: TGTGCCAGCAAAAAACAGCGAAACTATGGCTACACCTTC; CDR3aa: CASKKQRNYGYTF
j_gene: TRBJ1-5; v_gene: TRBV11-3; abundance: .; d_gene: .; CDR3nt: TGTGCCAGCAGCCCCGGACCCGAGGGCAATCAGCCCCAGCATTTT; CDR3aa: CASSPGPEGNQPQHF
j_gene: TRBJ1-2; v_gene: TRBV12-3/TRBV12-4; abundance: .; d_gene: .; CDR3nt: TGTGCCAGCAGTTTAGTGGGGGCGCGGAGCTATGGCTACACCTTC; CDR3aa: CASSLVGARSYGYTF
j_gene: TRBJ2-7; v_gene: TRBV29-1; abundance: few; d_gene: .; CDR3nt: TGCAGCGTTGCCGTACAGAACCCCTACGAGCAGTACTTC; CDR3aa: CSVAVQNPYEQYF
j_gene: TRBJ2-1; v_gene: TRBV7-2; abundance: few; d_gene: TRBD1; CDR3nt: TGTGCCAGCAGCTTAACTTTCGGGACAGAGTACAATGAGCAGTTCTTC; CDR3aa: CASSLTFGTEYNEQFF
j_gene: TRBJ1-5; v_gene: TRBV2; abundance: .; d_gene: .; CDR3nt: TGTGCCAGCAGCCGGCTGGATCAGCCCCAGCATTTT; CDR3aa: CASSRLDQPQHF
j_gene: TRBJ2-1; v_gene: TRBV4-3; abundance: .; d_gene: TRBD2; CDR3nt: TGCGCCAGCAGCCGGGGGTGGGGAGGGTACAATGAGCAGTTCTTC; CDR3aa: CASSRGWGGYNEQFF
j_gene: TRBJ2-7; v_gene: TRBV12-3/TRBV12-4; abundance: .; d_gene: .; CDR3nt: TGTGCCAGCAACCCTTGGGGCGTCTACTCAGAGCAGTACTTC; CDR3aa: CASNPWGVYSEQYF
j_gene: TRBJ1-5; v_gene: TRBV10-3; abundance: .; d_gene: .; CDR3nt: TGTGCCATCAGCGGGGAGGAGGTTAGCAATCAGCCCCAGCATTTT; CDR3aa: CAISGEEVSNQPQHF
j_gene: TRBJ1-2; v_gene: TRBV20-1; abundance: few; d_gene: TRBD1; CDR3nt: TGCAGTGCCCCTTCCGGGACAGGGGACGGCTACACCTTC; CDR3aa: CSAPSGTGDGYTF
j_gene: TRBJ2-7; v_gene: TRBV29-1; abundance: .; d_gene: TRBD1; CDR3nt: TGCAGCGTTGAAGATCGGGACAGGGGATACGAGCAGTACTTC; CDR3aa: CSVEDRDRGYEQYF
j_gene: TRBJ1-1; v_gene: TRBV3-1; abundance: .; d_gene: TRBD1; CDR3nt: TGTGCCAGCAGCCAGTGGGACAGGAAGGACACTGAAGCTTTCTTT; CDR3aa: CASSQWDRKDTEAFF
j_gene: TRBJ1-4; v_gene: TRBV7-9; abundance: .; d_gene: TRBD1; CDR3nt: TGTGCCAGCACGACAGGGCGTAATGAAAAACTGTTTTTT; CDR3aa: CASTTGRNEKLFF
j_gene: TRBJ2-7; v_gene: TRBV20-1; abundance: few; d_gene: TRBD1; CDR3nt: TGCAGTGCTAGAGGGACAGGGTACGAGCAGTACTTC; CDR3aa: CSARGTGYEQYF
j_gene: TRBJ2-5; v_gene: TRBV20-1; abundance: .; d_gene: TRBD2; CDR3nt: TGCAGTGCTCTAGCGGGTGGTTGGACCCAGTACTTC; CDR3aa: CSALAGGWTQYF
j_gene: TRBJ2-5; v_gene: TRBV5-8; abundance: .; d_gene: .; CDR3nt: TGTGCCAGCAGCTTGGCGATTAGCATGGAGACCCAGTACTTC; CDR3aa: CASSLAISMETQYF
j_gene: TRBJ1-5; v_gene: TRBV27; abundance: .; d_gene: .; CDR3nt: TGTGCCAGCAGTTTTGGGGCAGGGATCGGGCAGCCCCAGCATTTT; CDR3aa: CASSFGAGIGQPQHF
j_gene: TRBJ2-3; v_gene: TRBV6-5; abundance: .; d_gene: .; CDR3nt: TGTGCCAGCAGTTACGACAGCACAGATACGCAGTATTTT; CDR3aa: CASSYDSTDTQYF
j_gene: TRBJ2-6; v_gene: TRBV7-9; abundance: .; d_gene: .; CDR3nt: TGTGCCAGCAGCTTAGCGATCGGTCCTGACCTCTCTGGGGCCAACGTCCTGACTTTC; CDR3aa: CASSLAIGPDLSGANVLTF
j_gene: TRBJ2-5; v_gene: TRBV12-5; abundance: few; d_gene: TRBD1; CDR3nt: TGTGCTAGTGGTTTGGGCCGACAGGGGGAGACCCAGTACTTC; CDR3aa: CASGLGRQGETQYF
j_gene: TRBJ2-2; v_gene: TRBV12-5; abundance: few; d_gene: TRBD2; CDR3nt: TGTGCTAGTGGTCCCACTAGCGGGGGCCGGAACACCGGGGAGCTGTTTTTT; CDR3aa: CASGPTSGGRNTGELFF
j_gene: TRBJ2-1; v_gene: TRBV6-1; abundance: .; d_gene: .; CDR3nt: TGTGCCAGCAGTGAAGTAGGGGGAGGGTACAATGAGCAGTTCTTC; CDR3aa: CASSEVGGGYNEQFF